The TCR beta chain described here comes from a study of monozygotic twins with inflammatory bowel disease (dated by TCRdb to about 2019). Turning to the overall study: A total of around 30 monozygotic twin pairs were included in the full study, comprising nine German pairs (four IBD-concordant, five IBD-discordant) and 19 IBD-discordant Danish pairs. The search for disease-associated traits relied mainly on comparing IBD patients with their genetically identical healthy co-twins within discordant pairs. Each individual had, on average, about 151 000 unique TCRalpha sequences and 181 000 unique TCRbeta sequences available for analysis. Summary of the overall study and its limitations: Because patients were on differing immunosuppressive treatments, the repertoires may have picked up extra background noise and inter-individual variability. No difference in repertoire similarity was observed between concordant and discordant twins, possibly owing to limited statistical power. Compared with healthy twins, IBD patients had fewer clonotypes in common with other individuals, a difference most pronounced in patients showing signs of disease activity. A decrease in TCRbeta repertoire diversity, as measured by inverse Simpson index, was observed in IBD patients compared with their healthy co-twins. Different T cell subtypes could not be distinguished in the analysis. The results gave no support for a single strong signal or clonotype linked to IBD.

A roughly 2.5 ml peripheral blood sample was drawn into PAXgene tubes per donor and stored at -80°C. Without any T cell sorting, total RNA was extracted from whole blood using the PAXgene blood miRNA kit on an automated QIAcube. Deep TCRalpha and TCRbeta repertoire profiling with unique molecular barcoding was performed on peripheral blood of monozygotic twin pairs concordant or discordant for inflammatory bowel disease. Smoking habits were recorded for all twin pairs, and individuals were classified as current, former or never smokers. Reading the germline V gene (reference sequence) gives CDR1 DFQATT and CDR2 SNEGSKA. Measured from the cysteine to the phenylalanine, the CDR3 is 15 residues long. DNA is not on record. The method was 5' RACE. The input for every TCR library was roughly 3,200 ng of total RNA. For each sample, cDNA synthesis was carried out in eight separate reactions using SMARTScribe reverse transcriptase. Unique molecular identifiers containing a 6-nucleotide sample barcode were introduced through template switching during cDNA synthesis. TCRalpha and TCRbeta cDNA was amplified by two nested PCRs of 16 and 9 cycles, with bead purification after each PCR. Before amplification, the cDNA was treated with uracil DNA-glycosylase and purified using the QIAquick PCR purification kit. The second PCR was the step at which Illumina TruSeq-compatible adapters and sample-specific barcodes were added. TapeStation and Qubit were used to check library quality and concentration, and 4 to 6 ng of each library went into the pool. The pooled libraries were sequenced with 2 x 100 bp reads and custom sequencing primers on an Illumina HiSeq2500 single-index Rapid Run. Processing in the source paper ran as follows. MiGEC version 1.2.6 was used for UMI-based consensus assembly to correct PCR and sequencing errors. MiXCR version 2.1.1 handled V(D)J alignment, clonotype assembly and CDR3 extraction. To normalise gene usage, clonotype sharing and MAIT/NKT TCR abundance, the top 1000, 10 000 and 20 000 clonotypes in each sample were analysed. Diversity was computed as the inverse Simpson index with the vegan R package after downsampling to 27 000 UMIs. Statistical testing used paired Mann-Whitney U tests on the discordant twin pairs and applied Benjamini-Hochberg correction for multiple testing. TCRdb reprocessed the reads, so every CDR3 protein sequence counts as one entry and DNA is not shown. The V and J calls here are based on TCRdb, not the publication. The sample table records 330,000 or so distinct CDR3 sequences. The top ten clonotypes cover 2% to 2.5% of the sample.

About this clonotype: The specificity of this receptor is unknown.

This sequence uses TRBV20-1 and TRBJ1-2. The clonotype was recovered from a human donor with ulcerative colitis or Crohn's disease, or a healthy co-twin of an affected twin (not recorded which). Sequencing was done on a sample of blood. For the CDR3, the sequence is CSARDLMGSAGGYTF.